The source of this TCR beta chain is a study of T cell responses to AZD1222 COVID-19 vaccine. The study's findings and limits: Close to half of all spike-specific TCRs reportedly target regions of the variants that are unmutated. The study sampled repertoires only after the peak T cell response.

The method was immunoSEQ multiplex PCR; TCRdb's version includes in-frame clones alone and lacks a portion of them. The table shows roughly 80,000 clones, with about 92% occurring only once. This clone was observed once. What it recognizes is unknown. Germline assignment: CDR1 SGHKS and CDR2 YYEKEE (reference sequence). The CDR3 totals 14 residues. Trimming cost V 4 bases and J 6 bases, with 17 bases left between them. The source of this sequence is an adult in good health. The sample in question was peripheral blood, obtained on day 0 of AZD1222 vaccination. V usage is TRBV5-5 and J usage is TRBJ2-7, with a weak D call TRBD1 (6 bases). CDR3: CASSQTTGRFEQYF. CDR3 DNA: TGTGCCAGCAGCCAGACGACAGGACGGTTCGAGCAGTACTTC.